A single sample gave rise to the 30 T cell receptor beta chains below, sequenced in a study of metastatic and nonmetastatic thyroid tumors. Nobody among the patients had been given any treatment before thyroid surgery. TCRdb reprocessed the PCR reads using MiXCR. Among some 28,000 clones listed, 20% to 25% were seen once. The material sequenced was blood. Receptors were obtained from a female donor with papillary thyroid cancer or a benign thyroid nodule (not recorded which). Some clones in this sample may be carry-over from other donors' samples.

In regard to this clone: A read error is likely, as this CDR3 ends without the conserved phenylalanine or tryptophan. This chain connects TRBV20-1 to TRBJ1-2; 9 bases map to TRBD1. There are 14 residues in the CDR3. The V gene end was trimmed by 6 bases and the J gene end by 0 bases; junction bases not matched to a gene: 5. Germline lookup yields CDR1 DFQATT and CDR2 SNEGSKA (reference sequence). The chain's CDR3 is CSAGTGPSNYGYTL. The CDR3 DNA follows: TGCAGTGCCGGGACAGGGCCGTCTAACTATGGCTACACCTTA.

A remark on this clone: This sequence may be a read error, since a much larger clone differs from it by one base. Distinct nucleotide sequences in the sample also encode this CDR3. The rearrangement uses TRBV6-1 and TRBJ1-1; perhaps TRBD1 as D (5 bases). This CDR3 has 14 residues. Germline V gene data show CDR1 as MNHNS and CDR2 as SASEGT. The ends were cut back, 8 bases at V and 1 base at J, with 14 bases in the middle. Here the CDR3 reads CASGLTGANTEAFF. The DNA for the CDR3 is TGTGCCAGCGGCTTAACAGGAGCGAACACTGAAGCTTTCTTT.

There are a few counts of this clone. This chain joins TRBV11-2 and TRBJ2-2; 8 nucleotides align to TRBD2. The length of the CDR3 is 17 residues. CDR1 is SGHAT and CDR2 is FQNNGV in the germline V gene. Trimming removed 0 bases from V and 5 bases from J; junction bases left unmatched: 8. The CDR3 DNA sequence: TGTGCCAGCAGCTTAGATATGGCGGGAGGATGGACCGGGGAGCTGTTTTTT. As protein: CASSLDMAGGWTGELFF.

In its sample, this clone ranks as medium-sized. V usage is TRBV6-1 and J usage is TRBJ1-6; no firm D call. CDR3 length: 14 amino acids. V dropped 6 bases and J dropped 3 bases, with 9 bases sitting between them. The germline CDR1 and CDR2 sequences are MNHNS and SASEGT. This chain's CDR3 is CASSRANYNSPLHF. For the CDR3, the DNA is TGTGCCAGCAGCCGAGCGAACTATAATTCACCCCTCCACTTT.

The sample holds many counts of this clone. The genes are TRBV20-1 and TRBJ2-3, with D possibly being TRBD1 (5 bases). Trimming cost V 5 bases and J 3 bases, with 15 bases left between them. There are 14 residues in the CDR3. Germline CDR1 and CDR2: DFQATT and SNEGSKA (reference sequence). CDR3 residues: CSAPRAAGTDTQYF. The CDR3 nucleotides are TGCAGTGCTCCCAGGGCCGCCGGAACAGATACGCAGTATTTT.

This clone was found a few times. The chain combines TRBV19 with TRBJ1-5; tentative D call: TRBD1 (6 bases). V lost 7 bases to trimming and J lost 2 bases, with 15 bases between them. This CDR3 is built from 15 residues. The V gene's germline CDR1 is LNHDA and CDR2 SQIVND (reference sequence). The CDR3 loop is CASNGGGSGNQPQHF. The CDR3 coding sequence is TGTGCCAGTAATGGGGGCGGTAGTGGCAATCAGCCCCAGCATTTT. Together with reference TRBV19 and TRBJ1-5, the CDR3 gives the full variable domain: DGGITQSPKYLFRKEGQNVTLSCEQNLNHDAMYWYRQDPGQGLRLIYYSQIVNDFQKGDIAEGYSVSREKKESFPLTVTSAQKNPTAFYLCASNGGGSGNQPQHFGDGTRLSIL.

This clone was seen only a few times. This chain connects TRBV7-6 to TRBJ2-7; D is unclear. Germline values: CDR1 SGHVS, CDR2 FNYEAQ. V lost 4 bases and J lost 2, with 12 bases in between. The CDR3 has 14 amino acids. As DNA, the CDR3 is TGTGCCAGCAGCTCAGACACCTTTGCCTACGAGCAGTACTTC. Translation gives CASSSDTFAYEQYF.

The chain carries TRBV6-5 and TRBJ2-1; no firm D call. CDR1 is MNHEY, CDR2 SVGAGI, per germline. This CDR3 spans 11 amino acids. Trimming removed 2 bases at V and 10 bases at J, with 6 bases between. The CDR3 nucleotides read TGTGCCAGCAGTTACGCGGCAGAGCAGTTCTTC. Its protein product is CASSYAAEQFF.

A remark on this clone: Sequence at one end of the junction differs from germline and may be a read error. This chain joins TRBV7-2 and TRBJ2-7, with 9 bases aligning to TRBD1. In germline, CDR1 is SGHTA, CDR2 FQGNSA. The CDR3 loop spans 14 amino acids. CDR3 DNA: TGTGCCAGCAGCTCAGGGACAGGGTCCTACGGGCAGTACTTC. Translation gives CASSSGTGSYGQYF.

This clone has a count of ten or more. The CDR3 reads CASSFLSSGSGGKETQYF. The CDR3 nucleotides read TGTGCCAGCAGCTTTTTGTCTAGCGGGAGCGGAGGGAAAGAGACCCAGTACTTC. The chain carries TRBV11-2 and TRBJ2-5, with TRBD2 identical over 10 bases. Germline lookup yields CDR1 SGHAT and CDR2 FQNNGV. V was clipped by 3 bases and J by 3 bases; unmatched bases: 13. The CDR3 has 18 amino acids.

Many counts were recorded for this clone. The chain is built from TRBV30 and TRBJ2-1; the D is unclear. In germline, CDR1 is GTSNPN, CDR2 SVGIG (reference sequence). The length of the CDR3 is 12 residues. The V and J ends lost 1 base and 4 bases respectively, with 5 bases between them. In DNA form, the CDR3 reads TGTGCCTGGAGTGGGGGATACAATGAGCAGTTCTTC. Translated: CAWSGGYNEQFF. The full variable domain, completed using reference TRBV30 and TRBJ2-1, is SQTIHQWPATLVQPVGSPLSLECTVEGTSNPNLYWYRQAAGRGLQLLFYSVGIGQISSEVPQNLSASRPQDRQFILSSKKLLLSDSGFYLCAWSGGYNEQFFGPGTRLTVL.

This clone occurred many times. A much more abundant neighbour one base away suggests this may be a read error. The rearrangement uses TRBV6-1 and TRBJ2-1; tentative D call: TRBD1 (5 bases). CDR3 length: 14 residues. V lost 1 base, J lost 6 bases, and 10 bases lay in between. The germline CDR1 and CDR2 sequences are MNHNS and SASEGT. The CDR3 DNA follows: TGTGCCAGCAGTGAAGTGCAGGGATCCAATGAGCAGTTCTTC. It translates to CASSEVQGSNEQFF.

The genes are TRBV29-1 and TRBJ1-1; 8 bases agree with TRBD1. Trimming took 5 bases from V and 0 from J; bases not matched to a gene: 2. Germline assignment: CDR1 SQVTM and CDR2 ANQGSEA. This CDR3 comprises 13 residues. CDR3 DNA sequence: TGCAGCGTTCCGACAGGGGTGAACACTGAAGCTTTCTTT. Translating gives CSVPTGVNTEAFF.

CDR3 DNA: TGTGCCACCAGTGGCGGGGGATCTGAAGCTTTCTTT. Translation gives CATSGGGSEAFF. The chain is built from TRBV24-1 and TRBJ1-1; D is possibly TRBD1 (5 bases). The CDR3 is made up of 12 amino acids. Germline V gene data show CDR1 as KGHDR and CDR2 as SFDVKD. Trimming stripped 5 bases from V and 6 bases from J, with 9 bases between.

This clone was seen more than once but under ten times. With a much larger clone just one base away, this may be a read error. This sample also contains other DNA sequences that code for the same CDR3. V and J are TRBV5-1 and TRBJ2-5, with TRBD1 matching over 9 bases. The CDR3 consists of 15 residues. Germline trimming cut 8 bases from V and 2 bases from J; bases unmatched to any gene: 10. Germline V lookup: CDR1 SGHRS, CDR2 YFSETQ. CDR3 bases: TGCGCCAGTAGCCCCACCGGGACAGGGCAAGAGACCCAGTACTTC. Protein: CASSPTGTGQETQYF.

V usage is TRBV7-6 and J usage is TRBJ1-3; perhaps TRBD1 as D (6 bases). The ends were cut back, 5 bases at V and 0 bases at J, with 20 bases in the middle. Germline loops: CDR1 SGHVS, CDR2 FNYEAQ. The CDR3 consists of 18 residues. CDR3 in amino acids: CASSPRGGAYTSGNTIYF. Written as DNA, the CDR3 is TGTGCCAGCAGCCCAAGAGGGGGTGCCTACACCTCTGGAAACACCATATATTTT.

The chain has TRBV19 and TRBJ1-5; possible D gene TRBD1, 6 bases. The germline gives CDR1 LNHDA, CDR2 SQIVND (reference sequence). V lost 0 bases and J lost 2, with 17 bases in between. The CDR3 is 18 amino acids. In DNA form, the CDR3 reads TGTGCCAGTAGTATAGAACAGGGTCCCCCATTTCGCAATCAGCCCCAGCATTTT. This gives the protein CASSIEQGPPFRNQPQHF.

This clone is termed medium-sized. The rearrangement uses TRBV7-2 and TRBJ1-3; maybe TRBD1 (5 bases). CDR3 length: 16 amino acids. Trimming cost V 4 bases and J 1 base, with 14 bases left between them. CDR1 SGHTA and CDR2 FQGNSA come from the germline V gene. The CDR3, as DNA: TGTGCCAGCAGCTGGGACCGAACATTTTCTGGAAACACCATATATTTT. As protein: CASSWDRTFSGNTIYF.

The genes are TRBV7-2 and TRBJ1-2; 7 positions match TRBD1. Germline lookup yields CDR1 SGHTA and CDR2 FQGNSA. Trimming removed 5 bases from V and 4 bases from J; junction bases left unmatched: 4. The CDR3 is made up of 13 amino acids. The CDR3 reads CASSAGQRYGYTF. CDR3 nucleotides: TGTGCCAGCAGCGCGGGACAGCGCTATGGCTACACCTTC.

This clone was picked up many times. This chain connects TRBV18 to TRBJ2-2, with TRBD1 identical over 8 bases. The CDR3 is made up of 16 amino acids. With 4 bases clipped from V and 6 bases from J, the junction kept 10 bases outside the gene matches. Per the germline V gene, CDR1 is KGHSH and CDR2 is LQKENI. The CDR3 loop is CASSLGTGGIPGELFF. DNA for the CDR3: TGTGCCAGCTCACTAGGGACAGGCGGAATCCCCGGGGAGCTGTTTTTT.

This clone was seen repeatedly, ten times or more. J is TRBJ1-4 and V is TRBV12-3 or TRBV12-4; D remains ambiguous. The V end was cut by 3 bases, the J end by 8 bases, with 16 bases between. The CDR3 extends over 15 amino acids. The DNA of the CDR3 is TGTGCCAGCAGTTTGATGGGCAGAGGAGGCGAAAAACTGTTTTTT. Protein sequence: CASSLMGRGGEKLFF.

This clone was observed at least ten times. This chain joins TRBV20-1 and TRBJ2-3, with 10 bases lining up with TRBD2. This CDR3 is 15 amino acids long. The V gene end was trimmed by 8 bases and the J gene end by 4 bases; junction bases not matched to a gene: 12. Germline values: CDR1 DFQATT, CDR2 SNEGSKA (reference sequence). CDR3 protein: CSSIKREGRSDTQYF. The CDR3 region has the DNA TGCAGTTCCATAAAGCGGGAGGGCCGCTCAGATACGCAGTATTTT.

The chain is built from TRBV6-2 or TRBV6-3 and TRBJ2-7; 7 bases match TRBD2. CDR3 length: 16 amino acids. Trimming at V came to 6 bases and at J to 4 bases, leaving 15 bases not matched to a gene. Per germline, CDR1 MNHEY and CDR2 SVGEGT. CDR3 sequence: CASRRLQREGSYEQYF. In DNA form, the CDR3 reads TGTGCCAGCAGGAGACTACAGAGGGAGGGAAGTTACGAGCAGTACTTC.

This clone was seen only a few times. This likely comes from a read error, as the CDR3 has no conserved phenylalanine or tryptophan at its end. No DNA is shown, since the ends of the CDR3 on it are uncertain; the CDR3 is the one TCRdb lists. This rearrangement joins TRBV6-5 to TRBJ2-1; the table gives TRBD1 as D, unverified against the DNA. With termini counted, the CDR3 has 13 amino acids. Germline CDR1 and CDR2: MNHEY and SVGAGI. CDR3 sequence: CASSYSGRDEQVC.

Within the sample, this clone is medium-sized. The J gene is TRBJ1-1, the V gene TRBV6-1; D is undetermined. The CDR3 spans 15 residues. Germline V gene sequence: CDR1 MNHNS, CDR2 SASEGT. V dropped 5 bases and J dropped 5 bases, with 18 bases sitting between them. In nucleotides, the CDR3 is TGTGCCAGCAGTCGGACTCCCAGGAGGGATACTGAAGCTTTCTTT. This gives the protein CASSRTPRRDTEAFF.

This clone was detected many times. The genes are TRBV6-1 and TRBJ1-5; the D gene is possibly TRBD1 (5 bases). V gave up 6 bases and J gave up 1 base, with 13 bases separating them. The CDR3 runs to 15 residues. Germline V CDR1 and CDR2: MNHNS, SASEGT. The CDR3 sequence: CASRLGQGSNQPQHF. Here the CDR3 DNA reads TGTGCCAGCAGGCTGGGGCAGGGCAGCAATCAGCCCCAGCATTTT.

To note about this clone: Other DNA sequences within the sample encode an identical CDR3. For the CDR3, the DNA is TGTGCCAGCAGCCCTGGGGCAGGGGAGTACTTC. This sequence encodes CASSPGAGEYF. The chain combines TRBV11-2 with TRBJ2-7, with a possible D match to TRBD1 (6 bases). In germline, CDR1 is SGHAT, CDR2 FQNNGV. V lost 5 bases and J 11 bases, leaving 13 bases between the germline ends. The CDR3 has 11 residues.

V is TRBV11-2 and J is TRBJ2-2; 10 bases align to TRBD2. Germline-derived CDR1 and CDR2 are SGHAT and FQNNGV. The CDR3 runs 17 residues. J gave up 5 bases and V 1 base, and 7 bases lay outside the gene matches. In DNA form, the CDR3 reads TGTGCCAGCAGCTTAGGAATAGCGGGGGGCGAAACCGGGGAGCTGTTTTTT. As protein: CASSLGIAGGETGELFF.

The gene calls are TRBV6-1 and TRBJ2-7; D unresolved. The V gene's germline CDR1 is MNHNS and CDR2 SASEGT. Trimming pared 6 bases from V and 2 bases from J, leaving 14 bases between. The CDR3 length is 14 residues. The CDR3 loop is CASSVTEPAYEQYF. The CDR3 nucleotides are TGTGCCAGCAGCGTTACTGAACCTGCCTACGAGCAGTACTTC.

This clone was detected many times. The CDR3 DNA reads as TGTGCCTGGAGCGCGCCAGTACAGGGGGCGGGTCAGCCCCAGCATTTT. The encoded protein is CAWSAPVQGAGQPQHF. The chain employs TRBV30 and TRBJ1-5; 9 bases agree with TRBD1. V trimming: 3 bases; J trimming: 6 bases; junction bases outside the gene matches: 12. The CDR3 has 16 residues. CDR1 is GTSNPN and CDR2 is SVGIG in the germline V gene (reference sequence). Supplemented by reference TRBV30 and TRBJ1-5, the full variable domain reads SQTIHQWPATLVQPVGSPLSLECTVEGTSNPNLYWYRQAAGRGLQLLFYSVGIGQISSEVPQNLSASRPQDRQFILSSKKLLLSDSGFYLCAWSAPVQGAGQPQHFGDGTRLSIL.